The 6 T cell receptor beta chains in this list originate from one sample, sequenced in a study of shared clonotypes between healthy human individuals. Generated by immunoSEQ multiplex PCR, the TCRdb table keeps only in-frame clones and is missing some. The table records a few million clones, roughly 92% of them present only once. Specimen: naive CD4+ T cells sorted from blood. Subset in this sample: CD45RA+ positively selected. The receptors shown here come from a man between 18 and 35 years old in good health.

The chain is built from TRBV10-3 and TRBJ2-1, with TRBD2 identical over 9 bases. The ends lost 0 bases at V and 9 bases at J; junction bases unmatched: 9. CDR3 length: 16 amino acids. The germline V gene encodes CDR1 ENHRY and CDR2 SYGVKD. The CDR3 loop is CAISESGGRAGVEQFF. The CDR3 DNA is TGTGCCATCAGTGAGTCCGGCGGGAGGGCCGGGGTTGAGCAGTTCTTC.

Here the CDR3 DNA reads TGTGCCTGGAGTGTGGTGGGGGGGCATCAGTTCTTC. It encodes CAWSVVGGHQFF. This rearrangement joins TRBV30 to TRBJ2-1; D is possibly TRBD2 (7 bases). The V and J ends lost 0 bases and 13 bases respectively, with 13 bases between them. Germline CDR1 and CDR2: GTSNPN and SVGIG (reference sequence). This CDR3 spans 12 amino acids. The full variable domain, completed using reference TRBV30 and TRBJ2-1, is SQTIHQWPATLVQPVGSPLSLECTVEGTSNPNLYWYRQAAGRGLQLLFYSVGIGQISSEVPQNLSASRPQDRQFILSSKKLLLSDSGFYLCAWSVVGGHQFFGPGTRLTVL.

This chain uses TRBV4-2 with TRBJ1-5; 7 bases are shared with TRBD1. CDR1 is LGHNA and CDR2 is YNFKEQ in the germline V gene. CDR3 length: 18 residues. V shed 1 base, J shed 2 bases, and the junction held 11 bases outside the gene matches. CDR3 bases: TGTGCCAGCAGCCAAGGAGAGGGGGCCGTTATAGGCAATCAGCCCCAGCATTTT. This codes for CASSQGEGAVIGNQPQHF.

The chain has TRBV11-1 and TRBJ2-5, with TRBD1 identical over 11 bases. Per germline, CDR1 SGHAT and CDR2 FQDESV (reference sequence). Losses at the gene ends were 5 bases for V and 5 bases for J; bases not matched to a gene: 7. CDR3 length equals 15 residues. The CDR3 here is CASSAGTGGLETQYF. DNA for the CDR3: TGTGCCAGCAGCGCCGGGACAGGGGGTTTGGAGACCCAGTACTTC.

The chain carries TRBV5-4 and TRBJ2-1; 13 bases align to TRBD2. J lost 1 base, V lost 3 bases, and 10 bases had no gene match. This CDR3 is built from 19 residues. Germline lookup yields CDR1 SGHNT and CDR2 YYREEE (reference sequence). CDR3 amino acids: CASSSKTSGGAGSYNEQFF. In DNA, the CDR3 is TGTGCCAGCAGCTCGAAAACTAGCGGGGGGGCCGGATCCTACAATGAGCAGTTCTTC.

This chain joins TRBV5-1 and TRBJ2-1; TRBD2 agrees at 12 bases. Germline CDR1 reads SGHRS; CDR2 reads YFSETQ. This CDR3 comprises 16 residues. V trimming: 2 bases; J trimming: 6 bases; junction bases outside the gene matches: 6. The CDR3 coding sequence is TGCGCCAGCAGCTTCCCGACTAGCGGGAGACCCAATGAGCAGTTCTTC. It is translated as CASSFPTSGRPNEQFF.